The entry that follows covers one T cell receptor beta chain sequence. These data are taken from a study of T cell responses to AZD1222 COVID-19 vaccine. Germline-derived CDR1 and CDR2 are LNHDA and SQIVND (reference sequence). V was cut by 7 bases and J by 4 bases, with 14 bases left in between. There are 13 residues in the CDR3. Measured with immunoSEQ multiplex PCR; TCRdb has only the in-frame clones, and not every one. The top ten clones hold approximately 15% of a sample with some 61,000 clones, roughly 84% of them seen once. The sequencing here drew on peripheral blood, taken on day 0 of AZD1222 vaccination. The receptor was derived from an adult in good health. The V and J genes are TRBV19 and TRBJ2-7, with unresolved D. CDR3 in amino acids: CASIQNLGYEQYF. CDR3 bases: TGTGCCAGTATTCAAAATCTCGGGTACGAGCAGTACTTC.